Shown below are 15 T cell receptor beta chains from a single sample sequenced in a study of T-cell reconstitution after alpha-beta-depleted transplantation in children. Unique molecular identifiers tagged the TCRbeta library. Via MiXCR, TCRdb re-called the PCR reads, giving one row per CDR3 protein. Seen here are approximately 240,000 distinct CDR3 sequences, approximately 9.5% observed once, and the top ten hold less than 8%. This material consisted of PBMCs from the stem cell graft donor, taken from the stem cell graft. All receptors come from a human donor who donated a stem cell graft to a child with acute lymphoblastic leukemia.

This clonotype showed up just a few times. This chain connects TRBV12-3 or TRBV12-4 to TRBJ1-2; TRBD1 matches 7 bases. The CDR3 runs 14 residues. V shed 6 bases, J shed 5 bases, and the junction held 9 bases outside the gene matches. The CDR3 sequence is CASSPTGSRYGYTF. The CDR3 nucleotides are TGTGCCAGCAGCCCGACAGGGTCACGATATGGCTACACCTTC.

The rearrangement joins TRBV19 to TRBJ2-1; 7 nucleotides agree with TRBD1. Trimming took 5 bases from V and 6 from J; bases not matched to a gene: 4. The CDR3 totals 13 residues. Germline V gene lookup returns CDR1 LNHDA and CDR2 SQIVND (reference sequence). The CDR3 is CASSVNRGNEQFF. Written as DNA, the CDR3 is TGTGCCAGTAGTGTTAACAGGGGCAATGAGCAGTTCTTC.

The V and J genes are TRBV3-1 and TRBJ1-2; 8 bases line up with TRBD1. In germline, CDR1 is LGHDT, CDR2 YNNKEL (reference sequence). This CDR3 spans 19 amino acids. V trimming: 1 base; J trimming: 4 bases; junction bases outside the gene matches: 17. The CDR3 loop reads CASSQGFRTGRTSGYGYTF. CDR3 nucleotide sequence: TGTGCCAGCAGCCAAGGGTTCCGGACAGGGCGGACGTCGGGCTATGGCTACACCTTC.

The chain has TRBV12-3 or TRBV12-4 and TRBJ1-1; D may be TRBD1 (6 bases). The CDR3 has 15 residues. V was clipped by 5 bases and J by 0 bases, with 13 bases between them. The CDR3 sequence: CASSEMGHLNTEAFF. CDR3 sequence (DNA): TGTGCCAGCAGTGAGATGGGACATCTGAACACTGAAGCTTTCTTT.

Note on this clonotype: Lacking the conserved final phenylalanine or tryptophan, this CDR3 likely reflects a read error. The CDR3: CASSLTVNTEAFY. For the CDR3, the DNA is TGTGCCAGCAGCTTAACTGTGAACACTGAAGCTTTCTAT. This chain uses TRBV7-2 with TRBJ1-1; D unclear. The germline CDR1 and CDR2 sequences are SGHTA and FQGNSA. This CDR3 is 13 amino acids long. With 2 bases removed from V and 0 bases from J, the gap between germline ends came to 4 bases.

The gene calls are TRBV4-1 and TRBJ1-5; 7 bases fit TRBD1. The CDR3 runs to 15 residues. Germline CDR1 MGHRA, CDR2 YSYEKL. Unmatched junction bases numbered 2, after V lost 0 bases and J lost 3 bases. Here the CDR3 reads CASSQDDRVNQPQHF. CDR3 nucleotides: TGCGCCAGCAGCCAAGACGACAGGGTCAATCAGCCCCAGCATTTT.

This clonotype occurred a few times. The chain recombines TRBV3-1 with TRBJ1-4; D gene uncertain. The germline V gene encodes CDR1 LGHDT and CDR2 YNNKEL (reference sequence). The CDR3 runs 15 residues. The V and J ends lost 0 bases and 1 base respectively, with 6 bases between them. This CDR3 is CASSQEGLTNEKLFF. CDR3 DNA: TGTGCCAGCAGCCAAGAGGGATTAACTAATGAAAAACTGTTTTTT.

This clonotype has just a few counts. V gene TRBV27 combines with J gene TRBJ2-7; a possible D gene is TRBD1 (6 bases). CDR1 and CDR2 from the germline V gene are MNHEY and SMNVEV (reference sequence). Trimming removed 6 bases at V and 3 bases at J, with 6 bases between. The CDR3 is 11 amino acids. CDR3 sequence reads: CASRDSYEQYF. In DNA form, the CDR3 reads TGTGCCAGCAGGGACAGCTACGAGCAGTACTTC.

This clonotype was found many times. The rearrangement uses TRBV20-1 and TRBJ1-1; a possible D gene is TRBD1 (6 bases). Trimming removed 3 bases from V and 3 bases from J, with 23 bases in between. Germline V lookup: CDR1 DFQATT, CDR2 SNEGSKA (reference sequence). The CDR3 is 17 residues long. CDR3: CSASPKQGGRWYTEAFF. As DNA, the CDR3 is TGCAGTGCTAGCCCCAAACAGGGAGGTAGATGGTACACTGAAGCTTTCTTT.

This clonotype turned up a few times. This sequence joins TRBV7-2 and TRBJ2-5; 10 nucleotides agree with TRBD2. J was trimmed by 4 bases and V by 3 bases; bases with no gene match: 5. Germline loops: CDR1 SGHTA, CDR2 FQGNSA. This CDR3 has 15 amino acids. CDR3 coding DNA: TGTGCCAGCAGCTTTGAACTAGCGGGGCGAGAGACCCAGTACTTC. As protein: CASSFELAGRETQYF.

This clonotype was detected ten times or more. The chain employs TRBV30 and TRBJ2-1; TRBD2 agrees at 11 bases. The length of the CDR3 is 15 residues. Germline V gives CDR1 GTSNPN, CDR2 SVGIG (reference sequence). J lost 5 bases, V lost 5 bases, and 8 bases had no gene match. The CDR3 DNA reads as TGTGCCTGGGATTCCGGGACTAGCGGCCACAATGAGCAGTTCTTC. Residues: CAWDSGTSGHNEQFF.

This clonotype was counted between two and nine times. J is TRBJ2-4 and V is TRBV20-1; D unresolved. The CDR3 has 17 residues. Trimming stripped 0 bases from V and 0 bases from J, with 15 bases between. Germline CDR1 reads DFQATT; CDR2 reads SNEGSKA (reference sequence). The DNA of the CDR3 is TGCAGTGCTAGAGATAGAAAGCCAAACATAGCCAAAAACATTCAGTACTTC. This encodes CSARDRKPNIAKNIQYF.

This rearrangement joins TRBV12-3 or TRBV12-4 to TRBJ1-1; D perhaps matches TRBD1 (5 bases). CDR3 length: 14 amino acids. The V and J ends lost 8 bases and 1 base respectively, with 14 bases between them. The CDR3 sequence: CASSRRGWNTEAFF. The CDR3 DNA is TGTGCCAGCTCACGACGGGGCTGGAACACTGAAGCTTTCTTT.

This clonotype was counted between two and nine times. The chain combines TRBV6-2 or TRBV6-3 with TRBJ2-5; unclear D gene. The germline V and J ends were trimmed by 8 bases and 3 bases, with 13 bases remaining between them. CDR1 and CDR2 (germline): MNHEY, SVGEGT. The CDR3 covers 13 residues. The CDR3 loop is CASGARSKETQYF. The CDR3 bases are TGTGCCAGCGGCGCCAGAAGTAAAGAGACCCAGTACTTC.

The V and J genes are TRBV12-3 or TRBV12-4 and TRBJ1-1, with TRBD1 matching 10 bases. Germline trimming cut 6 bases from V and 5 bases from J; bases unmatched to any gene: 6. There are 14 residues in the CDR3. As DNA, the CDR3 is TGTGCCAGCAGCGCCCGGGACAGGGGAACTGAAGCTTTCTTT. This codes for CASSARDRGTEAFF.